The rows below give T cell receptor beta chains drawn from one sample of a study of cytomegalovirus exposure and HLA in healthy donors. The data were produced by immunoSEQ multiplex PCR, yet TCRdb's version contains in-frame clones alone and is incomplete. The repertoire has about 180,000 clones, more than 70% of them found once; the top ten carry roughly 1.4%. Source material: PBMCs. These receptor sequences come from a girl between 10 and 17 years old in good health and CMV-seropositive. Each CDR3 is given with its conserved first and last residue. Fields, in order: clone size, CDR3 length, V gene, CDR3 protein. Not every row has a clone size; where given, it reads once, few, many or a size class.

clone_size: NA
cdr3_length: 11
v_call: TRBV5-1
cdr3_aa: CASSPGGEQYF

clone_size: NA
cdr3_length: 15
v_call: TRBV10-3
cdr3_aa: CAISESAPGSQPQHF

clone_size: NA
cdr3_length: 16
v_call: TRBV19
cdr3_aa: CASSIYNRAASTEAFF

clone_size: NA
cdr3_length: 12
v_call: TRBV30
cdr3_aa: CAWSSGPRRQYF

clone_size: NA
cdr3_length: 14
v_call: TRBV18
cdr3_aa: CASSPGQANYGYTF

clone_size: NA
cdr3_length: 16
v_call: TRBV30
cdr3_aa: CAWTNPGVLAGNTIYF

clone_size: NA
cdr3_length: 15
v_call: TRBV11-2
cdr3_aa: CASSLGQGKPKTQYF

clone_size: NA
cdr3_length: 16
v_call: TRBV7-9
cdr3_aa: CASASLIARTYNEQFF

clone_size: NA
cdr3_length: 15
v_call: TRBV30
cdr3_aa: CAWSGETSNYNEQFF

clone_size: NA
cdr3_length: 15
v_call: TRBV5-1
cdr3_aa: CASSETSGTGKGYTF

clone_size: NA
cdr3_length: 16
v_call: TRBV5-6
cdr3_aa: CASSPRRGSAYNEQFF

clone_size: NA
cdr3_length: 14
v_call: TRBV6-5
cdr3_aa: CASSYGGAEEKLFF

clone_size: NA
cdr3_length: 16
v_call: TRBV5-1
cdr3_aa: CASSLEGAKSNTEAFF

clone_size: NA
cdr3_length: 15
v_call: TRBV4-2
cdr3_aa: CASSQVSGGRQPQHF

clone_size: NA
cdr3_length: 16
v_call: TRBV19
cdr3_aa: CASSARTSGPTDTQYF

clone_size: NA
cdr3_length: 12
v_call: TRBV7-8
cdr3_aa: CASSLPADTQYF

clone_size: NA
cdr3_length: 13
v_call: TRBV14
cdr3_aa: CASSQGTASGYTF

clone_size: NA
cdr3_length: 13
v_call: TRBV11-3
cdr3_aa: CASSFSSGYEQYF

clone_size: NA
cdr3_length: 16
v_call: TRBV19
cdr3_aa: CASSSLLGANNQPQHF

clone_size: NA
cdr3_length: 16
v_call: TRBV5-1
cdr3_aa: CASSLVGESSYNEQFF

clone_size: NA
cdr3_length: 13
v_call: TRBV18
cdr3_aa: CASSPGTGGEQYF

clone_size: NA
cdr3_length: 12
v_call: TRBV25-1
cdr3_aa: CASSEYYYGYTF

clone_size: NA
cdr3_length: 17
v_call: TRBV5-4
cdr3_aa: CASSLESGYSGANVLTF

clone_size: once
cdr3_length: 14
v_call: TRBV2
cdr3_aa: CASRGYRVQETQYF

clone_size: NA
cdr3_length: 16
v_call: TRBV6-1
cdr3_aa: CASSGPRDYVSYEQYF

clone_size: NA
cdr3_length: 15
v_call: TRBV29-1
cdr3_aa: CSVEDALAVQETQYF

clone_size: NA
cdr3_length: 13
v_call: TRBV30
cdr3_aa: CAWSGGQQETQYF

clone_size: NA
cdr3_length: 15
v_call: TRBV2
cdr3_aa: CASRGDNYSNQPQHF

clone_size: NA
cdr3_length: 14
v_call: TRBV29-1
cdr3_aa: CSVVGRDTNTEAFF

clone_size: NA
cdr3_length: 15
v_call: TRBV7-9
cdr3_aa: CASTLDGGRLDGYTF

clone_size: NA
cdr3_length: 16
v_call: TRBV7-9
cdr3_aa: CASSVLAGGPRDTQYF

clone_size: NA
cdr3_length: 16
v_call: TRBV18
cdr3_aa: CASSPTTGDSGNTIYF

clone_size: once
cdr3_length: 14
v_call: TRBV29-1
cdr3_aa: CSVVISWGVNEQFF

clone_size: NA
cdr3_length: 17
v_call: TRBV19
cdr3_aa: CASSIRGLAGVWDTQYF

clone_size: few
cdr3_length: 17
v_call: TRBV4-3
cdr3_aa: CASSQAQRTSGLNEQFF

clone_size: NA
cdr3_length: 13
v_call: TRBV6-5
cdr3_aa: CASSIQGNTEAFF

clone_size: NA
cdr3_length: 13
v_call: TRBV29-1
cdr3_aa: CSVVTVLPYEQYF